The 24 T cell receptor beta chains given below trace back to one sample, sequenced in a study of CD8+CD57+ T cells in acquired aplastic anemia (dated by TCRdb to the late 2010s). Sequenced on an Illumina HiSeq 2000. TCR beta VDJ combination and CDR3 sequence profiling used genomic DNA as the template. TCRdb reran the public reads through fastp at Q25 and MiXCR, keeping productive beta chains. Entries that share a CDR3 protein sequence are merged under the most common genes and DNA. Present in this sample are some 120,000 distinct CDR3 sequences, about half of which were seen just once. The ten largest clones add up to roughly 2.5% of the sample. Sequenced material: sorted CD4+, CD8+, or CD8+CD57+ T cells (not recorded which) from PBMCs. All receptors derive from a human donor in good health, serving as a control.

The sample holds many counts of this clonotype. The V and J genes are TRBV7-2 and TRBJ2-4; 10 nucleotides match TRBD1. This CDR3 is 15 amino acids long. With V trimmed by 0 bases and J by 7 bases, 3 bases remained unmatched. Germline V gene data show CDR1 as SGHTA and CDR2 as FQGNSA. The CDR3 loop is CASSLAGTGVNIQYF. CDR3 sequence (DNA): TGTGCCAGCAGCTTAGCGGGGACAGGGGTGAACATTCAGTACTTC.

In its sample, this clonotype ranks as medium-sized. CDR3 DNA: TGCAGCGTTGAGGTGGACAGGGCAACTGAAGCTTTCTTT. As protein: CSVEVDRATEAFF. The chain carries TRBV29-1 and TRBJ1-1; 8 bases are shared with TRBD1. V was pared by 3 bases and J by 5 bases, with 5 bases of the junction left unmatched. Germline CDR1 reads SQVTM; CDR2 reads ANQGSEA. The CDR3 consists of 13 residues.

The sample holds a few counts of this clonotype. This may be a read error, as it is one base from a much larger clone. This chain uses TRBV7-7 with TRBJ2-2, with TRBD2 matching 9 bases. Trimming took 1 base from V and 3 from J; bases not matched to a gene: 3. Germline V gene lookup returns CDR1 SSHAT and CDR2 FNYEAQ (reference sequence). The CDR3 consists of 16 residues. CDR3: CASSLVAGDDTGELFF. CDR3 nucleotides: TGTGCCAGCAGCTTAGTAGCGGGGGATGACACCGGGGAGCTGTTTTTT.

This clonotype was observed many times. CDR3 in DNA: TGCGCCAGCAGCCTTACTGGTAGGCGCGAGGAAACTTTCTTT. It is translated as CASSLTGRREETFF. The chain couples TRBV4-3 to TRBJ1-1; D is uncertain. With 4 bases removed from V and 12 bases from J, the gap between germline ends came to 21 bases. The CDR3 totals 14 residues. From germline, CDR1 is LGHNA and CDR2 YSLEER.

At least ten counts were recorded for this clonotype. The gene calls are TRBV12-3 or TRBV12-4 and TRBJ1-1; D gene uncertain. This CDR3 is 14 amino acids long. Trimming left V 7 bases short and J 1 base short, with 13 bases between. CDR3 residues: CASTQTGGNTEAFF. CDR3 bases: TGTGCCAGCACTCAAACGGGAGGGAACACTGAAGCTTTCTTT.

There are a few counts of this clonotype. The rearrangement links TRBV10-3 to TRBJ1-5; 12 bases agree with TRBD1. Losses at the gene ends were 0 bases for V and 2 bases for J; bases not matched to a gene: 5. Germline assignment: CDR1 ENHRY and CDR2 SYGVKD. This CDR3 comprises 18 residues. The chain's CDR3 is CAISESGQGAGGNQPQHF. The CDR3 nucleotides are TGTGCCATCAGTGAGTCGGGACAGGGGGCAGGTGGCAATCAGCCCCAGCATTTT.

This clonotype was recorded once. The CDR3 end shows no conserved phenylalanine or tryptophan, and so a read error is likely. It is unclear where the CDR3 begins or ends on the DNA, so no DNA is shown, and the CDR3 is as TCRdb lists it. The chain links TRBV19 to TRBJ1-4; the DNA was not used to check the table's D call, TRBD1. Germline lookup yields CDR1 LNHDA and CDR2 SQIVND (reference sequence). The CDR3 region is 8 residues in length, termini included. CDR3 sequence reads: CASRLLTG.

As DNA, the CDR3 is TGTGCCAGCAGCGGCGTGGGCCGGGGTGGAAACACCATATATTTT. It encodes CASSGVGRGGNTIYF. The chain links TRBV6-1 to TRBJ1-3; unclear D gene. The CDR3 is 15 amino acids. Trimming cost V 6 bases and J 3 bases, with 15 bases left between them. Germline V lookup: CDR1 MNHNS, CDR2 SASEGT.

The chain uses TRBV7-9 and TRBJ1-1; D perhaps matches TRBD1 (6 bases). The CDR3 totals 15 residues. Germline CDR1 SEHNR, CDR2 FQNEAQ (reference sequence). V lost 5 bases, J lost 1 base, and 14 bases lay in between. CDR3 residues: CASSPTQGTNTEAFF. DNA for the CDR3: TGTGCCAGCAGCCCCACCCAGGGGACGAACACTGAAGCTTTCTTT.

The chain combines TRBV7-2 with TRBJ2-3, with TRBD2 matching 9 bases. Looked up from germline, CDR1 is SGHTA and CDR2 is FQGNSA. V lost 6 bases to trimming and J lost 3 bases; unmatched junction nucleotides: 4. There are 14 residues in the CDR3. CDR3 in amino acids: CASRQSGGTDTQYF. The CDR3 DNA reads as TGTGCCAGCAGACAGAGCGGGGGGACAGATACGCAGTATTTT.

This chain connects TRBV19 to TRBJ2-1; no reliable D call. The J call is doubtful: the DNA matches TRBJ2-7 better. The CDR3 consists of 15 residues. In germline, CDR1 is LNHDA, CDR2 SQIVND (reference sequence). This chain's CDR3 is CASTKERNSYNEQYF. The CDR3 DNA is TGTGCCAGTACCAAGGAGAGGAATTCCTACAATGAGCAGTACTTC.

CDR3 sequence reads: CASSVTDMNTEAFF. The DNA for the CDR3 is TGTGCCAGCAGTGTGACGGATATGAACACTGAAGCTTTCTTT. The chain uses TRBV2 and TRBJ1-1, with unresolved D. This CDR3 comprises 14 residues. V gave up 4 bases and J gave up 0 bases, with 9 bases separating them. Germline CDR1 and CDR2: SNHLY and FYNNEI.

In its sample, this clonotype was seen many times. This chain joins TRBV5-1 and TRBJ2-7; TRBD1 agrees at 11 bases. Germline assignment: CDR1 SGHRS and CDR2 YFSETQ. CDR3 size: 20 residues. V was clipped by 1 base and J by 3 bases; unmatched bases: 18. The CDR3 bases are TGCGCCAGCAGCTTGATCCGGACAGGGGGCGCGATGCCAAGCCACTACGAGCAGTACTTC. It encodes CASSLIRTGGAMPSHYEQYF. Using reference TRBV5-1 and TRBJ2-7 for the parts outside the CDR3, the full variable domain is KAGVTQTPRYLIKTRGQQVTLSCSPISGHRSVSWYQQTPGQGLQFLFEYFSETQRNKGNFPGRFSGRQFSNSRSEMNVSTLELGDSALYLCASSLIRTGGAMPSHYEQYFGPGTRLTVT.

This clonotype is judged medium-sized. The chain carries TRBV10-3 and TRBJ1-5; the match to TRBD1 covers 7 bases. The V gene end was trimmed by 1 base and the J gene end by 3 bases; junction bases not matched to a gene: 3. CDR1 and CDR2 (germline): ENHRY, SYGVKD. The CDR3 runs 15 residues. CDR3 sequence (DNA): TGTGCCATCAGTGAGTTTACAGGGGACAATCAGCCCCAGCATTTT. Translated, it gives CAISEFTGDNQPQHF.

The rearrangement links TRBV29-1 to TRBJ2-7; TRBD1 aligns across 8 bases. V shed 7 bases, J shed 2 bases, and the junction held 7 bases outside the gene matches. Germline V gives CDR1 SQVTM, CDR2 ANQGSEA. CDR3 length: 13 amino acids. The CDR3 DNA is TGCAGCGCTAGGACAGGGTTAACCTACGAGCAGTACTTC. Translated, it gives CSARTGLTYEQYF.

This chain connects TRBV24-1 to TRBJ2-1; 8 bases align to TRBD1. V lost 4 bases, J lost 6 bases, and 7 bases stayed unmatched. The germline CDR1 and CDR2 sequences are KGHDR and SFDVKD. This CDR3 is built from 15 residues. The CDR3 DNA sequence: TGTGCCACCAGTGACCGGACAGGGTACGGCAATGAGCAGTTCTTC. It is translated as CATSDRTGYGNEQFF.

Turning to this clonotype: This may be a read error: a much more frequent sequence differs by one nucleotide. The chain is built from TRBV27 and TRBJ2-3; 8 positions agree with TRBD2. Trimming cost V 4 bases and J 4 bases; bases outside gene matches: 19. The CDR3 is made up of 19 amino acids. Germline CDR1 is MNHEY and CDR2 is SMNVEV (reference sequence). The CDR3 here is CASSSSPLRGSGDADTQYF. The CDR3 DNA is TGTGCCAGCAGTTCATCACCTCTTCGGGGTAGCGGGGACGCAGATACGCAGTATTTT.

Comment on this clonotype: The germline gene is not matched at one end of the junction; a read error may be the cause. J is TRBJ2-3 and V is TRBV10-1; D is perhaps TRBD2 (7 bases). The CDR3 is made up of 15 amino acids. Germline V lookup: CDR1 WNHNN, CDR2 SYGVQD (reference sequence). The CDR3 bases are TGTGCCAGCAGCCAAGGGGGGGGGCCGACAGATACGCAGTATTTT. Amino acid sequence: CASSQGGGPTDTQYF.

This clonotype was picked up many times. V usage is TRBV6-1 and J usage is TRBJ2-3; D unclear. This CDR3 region has 15 residues. CDR1 and CDR2 (germline): MNHNS, SASEGT. V lost 4 bases and J 4 bases, leaving 15 bases between the germline ends. The CDR3 sequence: CASSARWVGADTQYF. The CDR3 DNA is TGTGCCAGCAGTGCCAGGTGGGTCGGTGCAGATACGCAGTATTTT.

This chain uses TRBV10-2 with TRBJ2-1; 14 nucleotides agree with TRBD2. The ends lost 6 bases at V and 8 bases at J; junction bases unmatched: 6. The CDR3 contains 15 residues. The V gene's germline CDR1 is WSHSY and CDR2 SAAADI. CDR3 bases: TGCGCCAGCAGGGACGGGACTAGCGGGGGAGATGAGCAGTTCTTC. Its translation: CASRDGTSGGDEQFF.

This clonotype has a count of ten or more. In DNA form, the CDR3 reads TGTGCCAGCAGCTCCTTCCAGGGGGCCAATCAGCCCCAGCATTTT. It encodes CASSSFQGANQPQHF. This chain links TRBV7-2 with TRBJ1-5; the match to TRBD1 covers 8 bases. Germline V gene lookup returns CDR1 SGHTA and CDR2 FQGNSA. CDR3 length: 15 amino acids. With 4 bases clipped from V and 3 bases from J, the junction kept 5 bases outside the gene matches.

This clonotype was recorded a few times. The rearrangement joins TRBV11-1 to TRBJ2-3; 10 bases are shared with TRBD2. The CDR3 has 16 residues. V trimming: 4 bases; J trimming: 7 bases; junction bases outside the gene matches: 11. Germline assignment: CDR1 SGHAT and CDR2 FQDESV (reference sequence). Written as DNA, the CDR3 is TGTGCCAGCAGCTACGCACCAGCGGGGGGGCGAAATACGCAGTATTTT. Translation gives CASSYAPAGGRNTQYF.

The chain employs TRBV7-9 and TRBJ2-7; 8 bases agree with TRBD2. This CDR3 has 13 amino acids. V lost 5 bases and J lost 7; bases outside the gene matches: 7. Germline CDR1 and CDR2: SEHNR and FQNEAQ (reference sequence). The CDR3 nucleotides are TGTGCCAGCAGCCCAGCGGGGGTCATGGAGCAGTACTTC. This gives the protein CASSPAGVMEQYF.

Many counts were recorded for this clonotype. The rearrangement uses TRBV20-1 and TRBJ2-4; tentatively, D is TRBD1 or TRBD2 (6 bases each). V was cut by 4 bases and J by 1 base, with 17 bases left in between. CDR1 and CDR2 from the germline V gene are DFQATT and SNEGSKA (reference sequence). The CDR3 has 16 residues. The CDR3 nucleotides are TGCAGTGCTACAACTGGATGGGGGGCGGCCAAAAACATTCAGTACTTC. It encodes CSATTGWGAAKNIQYF.